Reported below is one T cell receptor beta chain. This clone's antigen is unknown. Base qualities were left out, and no much larger clone turns up one base away. The record originates from a study of T cells in tuberculosis (dated by TCRdb to the late 2010s). With regard to the full study: To characterize T cells specific for the mycobacterial lipid antigen glucose monomycolate (GMM), the study used CD1B tetramers together with high-throughput TCR immunosequencing. With approximately 11 people per group, a South African clinical cohort compared IGRA-negative adolescents, IGRA-positive adolescents with latent tuberculosis, and adults with active tuberculosis.

The immunoSEQ multiplex PCR assay was used to generate TCR libraries, with TCR-beta and/or TCR-alpha/delta assays applied to each sample. The amplified TCR libraries were sequenced on the Illumina high-throughput platform. Processing in the source paper ran as follows. Clustering and dimensionality reduction relied on pairwise TCRdist distances among GMM-specific receptors from T cells that were either sorted ex vivo or expanded in vitro. The score assigned to each clinical repertoire was mean NN-distance, meaning the average TCRdist to the nearest 10% of tetramer-positive reference sequences. GEM TCR motif frequency was calculated as the fraction of unique TCRs that matched known GEM sequences in V/J usage and CDR3 length. Active tuberculosis was classified by linear discriminant analysis with leave-one-out cross-validation, implemented in scikit-learn. TCRdb limited this immuneACCESS table to in-frame rearrangements with V and J called. A share of clones is missing; checked studies link under half to unresolved V genes, and the rest is unexplained. V and J calls and clone size are as listed in that table; D and trimming were resolved from the DNA. The sample table shows more than 40,000 clones, and less than 95% are seen once. The ten largest clones capture around 2% of the sample.

Overall study outcomes, separate from this receptor: The smaller NN-distances in active tuberculosis patients were driven in part by shorter CDR3-alpha lengths, while the difference seen for TCR-beta was not statistically significant. Smaller mean NN-distances to GMM-specific TCRs were observed in active tuberculosis TCR-alpha repertoires than in IGRA-negative controls, suggesting clonal expansion of GMM-specific TCRs. A classifier using the diverse GMM-specific repertoire reached 87% accuracy (AUROC around 0.9), compared with 60% to 75% accuracy using GEM motif frequencies. Clinical samples were selected based on which cryopreserved specimens were available, and the active tuberculosis cases were adults whereas the controls were adolescents.

At study entry, adolescents were screened for latent tuberculosis infection using a tuberculin skin test and the QuantiFERON-TB GOLD In-Tube IGRA. Immunosequencing was performed on unsorted cryopreserved PBMC, with about 100,000 T cells per clinical donor covered on average. Eleven high schools in the Worcester region of the Western Cape, South Africa, served as enrollment sites for adolescents aged 12 to 18 years. About 10 M. tuberculosis-infected adolescents and about ten uninfected adolescents, matched for age and sex, were selected. PBMC from adolescents were isolated by density centrifugation from freshly drawn heparinized blood and then cryopreserved. Sequences were obtained from PBMCs. The clonotype comes from a donor aged 5-35 years with latent tuberculosis or without tuberculosis infection. Some clones in this sample may be carry-over from other donors' samples.

The CDR3 here reads CASSHRRLAGDTYNEQFF. The nucleotide sequence reads TGTGCCAGCAGCCACCGCCGACTAGCGGGAGACACCTACAATGAGCAGTTCTTC. The V and J genes are TRBV14 and TRBJ2-1; 12 central bases correspond to TRBD2. Germline trimming: 3 bases from V, 2 bases from J; junction bases outside gene matches: 8. Looking up the germline V gene yields CDR1 SGHDN and CDR2 FVKESK. Reading from cysteine to phenylalanine, the CDR3 counts 18 amino acids. The CDR3 DNA has 54 bases and is translated from base 1.